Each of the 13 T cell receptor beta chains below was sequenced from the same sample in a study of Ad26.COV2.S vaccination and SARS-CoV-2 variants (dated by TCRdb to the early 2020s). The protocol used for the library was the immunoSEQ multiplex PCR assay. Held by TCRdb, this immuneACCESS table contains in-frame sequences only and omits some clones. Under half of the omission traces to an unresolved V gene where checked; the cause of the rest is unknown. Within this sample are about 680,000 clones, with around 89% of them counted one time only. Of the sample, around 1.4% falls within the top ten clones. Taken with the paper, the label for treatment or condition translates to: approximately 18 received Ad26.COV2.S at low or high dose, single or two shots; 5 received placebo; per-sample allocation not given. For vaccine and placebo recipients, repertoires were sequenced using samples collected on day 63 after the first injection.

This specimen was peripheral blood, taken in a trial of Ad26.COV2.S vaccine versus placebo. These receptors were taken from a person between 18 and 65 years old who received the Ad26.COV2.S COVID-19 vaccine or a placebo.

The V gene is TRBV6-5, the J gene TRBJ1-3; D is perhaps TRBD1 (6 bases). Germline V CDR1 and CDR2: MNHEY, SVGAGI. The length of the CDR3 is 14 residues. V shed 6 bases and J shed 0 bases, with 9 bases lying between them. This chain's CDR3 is CASSETGSGNTIYF. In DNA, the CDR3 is TGTGCCAGCAGCGAGACAGGCTCTGGAAACACCATATATTTT.

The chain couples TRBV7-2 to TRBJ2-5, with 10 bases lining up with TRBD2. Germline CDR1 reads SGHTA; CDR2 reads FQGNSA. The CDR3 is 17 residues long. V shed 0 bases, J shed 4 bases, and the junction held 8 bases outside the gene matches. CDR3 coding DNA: TGTGCCAGCAGCTTAGCGAGGCAGCGGGGGGGCAGAGAGACCCAGTACTTC. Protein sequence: CASSLARQRGGRETQYF. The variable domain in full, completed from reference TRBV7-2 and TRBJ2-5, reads GAGVSQSPSNKVTEKGKDVELRCDPISGHTALYWYRQSLGQGLEFLIYFQGNSAPDKSGLPSDRFSAERTGGSVSTLTIQRTQQEDSAVYLCASSLARQRGGRETQYFGPGTRLLVL.

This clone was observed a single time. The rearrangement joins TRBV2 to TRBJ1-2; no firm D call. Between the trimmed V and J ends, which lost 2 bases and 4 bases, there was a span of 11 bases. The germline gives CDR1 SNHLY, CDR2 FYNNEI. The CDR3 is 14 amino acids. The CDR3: CASSEITLAYGYTF. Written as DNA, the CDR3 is TGTGCCAGCAGTGAAATAACCTTGGCCTATGGCTACACCTTC.

This chain's CDR3 is CASTPTGTSYEQYF. Written as DNA, the CDR3 is TGTGCCAGCACCCCAACAGGAACCTCCTACGAGCAGTACTTC. The V and J genes are TRBV9 and TRBJ2-7, with TRBD1 as a possible D gene (5 bases). The V end lost 6 bases, the J end lost 0 bases, and 13 bases lay between the germline ends. Germline values: CDR1 SGDLS, CDR2 YYNGEE. This CDR3 has 14 amino acids.

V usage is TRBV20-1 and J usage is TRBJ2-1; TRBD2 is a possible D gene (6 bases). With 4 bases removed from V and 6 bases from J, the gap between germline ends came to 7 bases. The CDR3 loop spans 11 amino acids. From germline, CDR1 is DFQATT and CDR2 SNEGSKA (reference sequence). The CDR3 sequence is CSANSGNEQFF. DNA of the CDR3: TGCAGTGCTAATAGCGGCAATGAGCAGTTCTTC.

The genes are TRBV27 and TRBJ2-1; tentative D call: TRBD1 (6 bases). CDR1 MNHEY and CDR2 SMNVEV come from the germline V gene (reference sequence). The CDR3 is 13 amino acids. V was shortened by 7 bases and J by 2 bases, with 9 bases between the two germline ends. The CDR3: CASKSGAYNEQFF. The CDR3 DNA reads TGTGCCAGCAAGTCAGGGGCCTACAATGAGCAGTTCTTC.

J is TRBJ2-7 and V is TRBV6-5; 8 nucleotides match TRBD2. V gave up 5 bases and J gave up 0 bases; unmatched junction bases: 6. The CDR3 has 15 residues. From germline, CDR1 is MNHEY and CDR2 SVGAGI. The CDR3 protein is CASSTGLAYSYEQYF. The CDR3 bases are TGTGCCAGCAGTACCGGACTAGCTTACTCCTACGAGCAGTACTTC.

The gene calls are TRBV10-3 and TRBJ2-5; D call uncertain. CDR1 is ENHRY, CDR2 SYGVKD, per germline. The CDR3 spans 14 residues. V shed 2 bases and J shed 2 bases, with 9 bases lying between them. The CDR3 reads CAISERAPQETQYF. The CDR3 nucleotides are TGTGCCATCAGTGAGAGGGCCCCACAAGAGACCCAGTACTTC.

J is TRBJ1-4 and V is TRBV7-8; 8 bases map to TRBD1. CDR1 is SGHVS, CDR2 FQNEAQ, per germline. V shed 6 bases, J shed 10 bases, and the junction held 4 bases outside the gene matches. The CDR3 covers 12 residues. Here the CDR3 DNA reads TGTGCCAGCAGAAAAACAGGGGGAAAACTGTTTTTT. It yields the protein CASRKTGGKLFF.

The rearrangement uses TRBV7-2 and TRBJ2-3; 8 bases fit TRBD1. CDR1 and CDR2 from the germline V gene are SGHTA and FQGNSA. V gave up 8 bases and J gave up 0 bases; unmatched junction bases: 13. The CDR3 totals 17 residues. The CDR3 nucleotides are TGTGCCAGCTCCCGGGGTTTTACAGGGGGAAGCACAGATACGCAGTATTTT. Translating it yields CASSRGFTGGSTDTQYF.

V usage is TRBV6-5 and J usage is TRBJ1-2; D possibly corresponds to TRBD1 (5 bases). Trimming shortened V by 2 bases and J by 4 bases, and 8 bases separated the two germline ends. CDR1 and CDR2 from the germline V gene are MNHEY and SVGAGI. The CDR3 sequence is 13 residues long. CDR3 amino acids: CASSYRQLYGYTF. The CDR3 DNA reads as TGTGCCAGCAGTTACAGACAGCTCTATGGCTACACCTTC.

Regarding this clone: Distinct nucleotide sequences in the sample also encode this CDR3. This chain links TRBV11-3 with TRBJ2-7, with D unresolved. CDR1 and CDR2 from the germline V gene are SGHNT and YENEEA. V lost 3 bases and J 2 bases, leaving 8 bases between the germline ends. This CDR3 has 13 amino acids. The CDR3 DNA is TGTGCCAGCAGCTTTTCGGGCACCTACGAGCAGTACTTC. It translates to CASSFSGTYEQYF.

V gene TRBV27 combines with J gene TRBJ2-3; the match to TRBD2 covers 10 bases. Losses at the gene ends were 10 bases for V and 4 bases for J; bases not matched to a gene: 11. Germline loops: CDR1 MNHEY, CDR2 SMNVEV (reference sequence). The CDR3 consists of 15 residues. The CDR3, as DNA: TGTGCCACCGCCACCCTAGCGGGGGCCCCAGATACGCAGTATTTT. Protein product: CATATLAGAPDTQYF.